Below, 9 T cell receptor beta chains from the same sample are listed, as sequenced in a study of cytomegalovirus exposure and HLA in healthy donors. PCR involved 60 Vbeta and 13 Jbeta primers. Data came from immunoSEQ multiplex PCR; TCRdb stores just in-frame clones and leaves some out. The table shows some 150,000 clones, with more than 65% occurring only once. The sample was PBMCs. The receptors stem from a woman between 50 and 59 years old in good health and CMV-seronegative.

The V gene is TRBV28, the J gene TRBJ2-1; weak D call: TRBD2 (6 bases). V lost 4 bases to trimming and J lost 5 bases, with 15 bases between them. The V gene's germline CDR1 is MDHEN and CDR2 SYDVKM. The CDR3 covers 15 residues. CDR3 residues: CASSSLRELNNEQFF. The CDR3 DNA is TGTGCCAGCAGTTCCCTACGGGAGCTTAACAATGAGCAGTTCTTC.

The chain has TRBV4-3 and TRBJ1-2, with a tentative D call TRBD1 (6 bases). The length of the CDR3 is 14 residues. V lost 2 bases to trimming and J lost 8 bases, with 15 bases between them. Germline V gene lookup returns CDR1 LGHNA and CDR2 YSLEER. CDR3 DNA sequence: TGCGCCAGCAGCCAAATTGAGGGGGGGCGAGGCTACACCTTC. Amino acids: CASSQIEGGRGYTF.

The chain joins TRBV7-8 to TRBJ2-1; 12 nucleotides line up with TRBD2. This CDR3 region has 16 residues. V trimming: 4 bases; J trimming: 4 bases; junction bases outside the gene matches: 5. Looked up from germline, CDR1 is SGHVS and CDR2 is FQNEAQ. DNA for the CDR3: TGTGCCAGCAGCTCCTTCGGACTAGCGGGATACAATGAGCAGTTCTTC. It yields the protein CASSSFGLAGYNEQFF.

This clone was found a few times. This chain links TRBV19 with TRBJ1-2; TRBD1 aligns across 8 bases. CDR3 length: 15 amino acids. Germline CDR1 reads LNHDA; CDR2 reads SQIVND (reference sequence). V dropped 1 base and J dropped 4; count of bases not matched to a gene: 5. Here the CDR3 DNA reads TGTGCCAGTAGTATAGGCCCAGGGGGCGTCTATGGCTACACCTTC. It specifies CASSIGPGGVYGYTF.

The chain recombines TRBV5-1 with TRBJ2-7; 11 bases map to TRBD1. This CDR3 spans 16 amino acids. Germline assignment: CDR1 SGHRS and CDR2 YFSETQ. J was trimmed by 3 bases and V by 4 bases; bases with no gene match: 9. CDR3: CASSLGAGTGGYEQYF. CDR3 nucleotide sequence: TGCGCCAGCAGCCTAGGGGCCGGGACAGGGGGCTACGAGCAGTACTTC.

This chain joins TRBV5-8 and TRBJ1-5, with D tentatively TRBD1 (5 bases). The germline gives CDR1 SGHTS, CDR2 YDEGEE. The V end lost 4 bases, the J end lost 2 bases, and 10 bases lay between the germline ends. This CDR3 comprises 14 residues. The CDR3 protein is CASSLGGGNQPQHF. Written as DNA, the CDR3 is TGTGCCAGCAGCCTCGGGGGGGGCAATCAGCCCCAGCATTTT.

The V gene is TRBV11-3, the J gene TRBJ2-1; TRBD1 matches 10 bases. From germline, CDR1 is SGHNT and CDR2 YENEEA. The CDR3 spans 15 residues. Trimming cost V 5 bases and J 2 bases; bases outside gene matches: 3. In nucleotides, the CDR3 is TGTGCCAGCAGCCCGGGACAGGGGACCTACAATGAGCAGTTCTTC. Its translation: CASSPGQGTYNEQFF.

The chain carries TRBV5-6 and TRBJ2-5; a possible D gene is TRBD2 (6 bases). The CDR3 is 15 amino acids. The germline CDR1 and CDR2 sequences are SGHDT and YYEEEE. V gave up 1 base and J gave up 1 base, with 11 bases separating them. In DNA, the CDR3 is TGTGCCAGCAGCTTGTGGGGGGAGCCCCAAGAGACCCAGTACTTC. It yields the protein CASSLWGEPQETQYF.

This chain links TRBV6-1 with TRBJ1-1; 9 bases agree with TRBD1. CDR3 length: 12 amino acids. Per the germline V gene, CDR1 is MNHNS and CDR2 is SASEGT. The V segment lost 8 bases and the J segment 4 bases; nucleotides outside the gene matches: 2. The DNA for the CDR3 is TGTGCCAGCTGGGACAGGGCCACTGAAGCTTTCTTT. Encoded protein: CASWDRATEAFF.